The 10 T cell receptor beta chains below come from one sample, sequenced in a study of blood T cell repertoires in COVID-19. Only in-frame clones appear in the TCRdb table, and some are missing; sequencing was by immunoSEQ multiplex PCR. The data show some 88,000 clones, roughly 85% seen once. The sample was peripheral blood. The receptor source for this set is a man between 60 and 75 years old with acute or convalescent COVID-19.

The chain uses TRBV11-2 and TRBJ2-7; 8 bases match TRBD2. V shed 4 bases, J shed 4 bases, and the junction held 9 bases outside the gene matches. CDR3 length: 15 amino acids. In germline, CDR1 is SGHAT, CDR2 FQNNGV. The CDR3 DNA follows: TGTGCCAGCAGCTGGGACGGACTAGCCGGGTACGAGCAGTACTTC. It translates to CASSWDGLAGYEQYF.

This sequence joins TRBV30 and TRBJ1-3; D remains unclear. Germline V gene lookup returns CDR1 GTSNPN and CDR2 SVGIG (reference sequence). V was trimmed by 4 bases and J by 6 bases, leaving 13 bases between them. The CDR3 extends over 13 amino acids. The CDR3 protein is CAWTRHNVNTIYF. CDR3 nucleotides: TGTGCCTGGACCCGACACAACGTAAACACCATATATTTT.

The CDR3 spells CASSQASTDTQYF. The DNA for the CDR3 is TGTGCCAGCAGCCAAGCGAGCACAGATACGCAGTATTTT. J is TRBJ2-3 and V is TRBV3-1 (or the pseudogene TRBV3-2); D is unclear. Germline CDR1 is LGHDT and CDR2 is YNNKEL (reference sequence). The CDR3 is made up of 13 amino acids. V lost 1 base and J lost 0, with 2 bases in between.

This chain joins TRBV10-3 and TRBJ2-2, with a tentative D call TRBD2 (7 bases). Germline-derived CDR1 and CDR2 are ENHRY and SYGVKD. Deletions cut 2 bases from V and 0 bases from J, with 13 bases between. The CDR3 consists of 17 residues. The CDR3 DNA reads as TGTGCCATCAGTGAGGCGGGGGCCCAAGCGAACACCGGGGAGCTGTTTTTT. This encodes CAISEAGAQANTGELFF.

The chain has TRBV5-1 and TRBJ2-3; 8 bases are a match to TRBD2. The CDR3 has 17 residues. Germline CDR1 and CDR2: SGHRS and YFSETQ. Losses at the gene ends were 4 bases for V and 5 bases for J; bases not matched to a gene: 15. The CDR3 reads CASSPAVGGGYEDTQYF. For the CDR3, the DNA is TGCGCCAGCAGCCCCGCCGTGGGCGGGGGGTACGAAGATACGCAGTATTTT.

J is TRBJ1-2 and V is TRBV5-1, with 9 bases matching TRBD1. The length of the CDR3 is 14 residues. The V gene's germline CDR1 is SGHRS and CDR2 YFSETQ. The trim removed 4 bases at V and 7 bases at J, leaving 8 bases unmatched. CDR3 sequence reads: CASSPGTGYGGYTF. The CDR3 coding sequence is TGCGCCAGCAGCCCCGGGACAGGGTATGGTGGCTACACCTTC.

This clone was picked up one time. The V and J genes are TRBV11-3 and TRBJ2-5; 8 nucleotides agree with TRBD1. This CDR3 comprises 16 residues. Germline CDR1 and CDR2: SGHNT and YENEEA. V shed 5 bases, J shed 0 bases, and the junction held 8 bases outside the gene matches. The CDR3 DNA reads as TGTGCCAGCAGCCCTGGACAGGGTTGGTACCAAGAGACCCAGTACTTC. Translation: CASSPGQGWYQETQYF.

The chain has TRBV6-5 and TRBJ1-1, with a weak D call TRBD1 (5 bases). This CDR3 is built from 15 residues. Germline V gives CDR1 MNHEY, CDR2 SVGAGI. V was trimmed by 2 bases and J by 1 base, leaving 11 bases between them. The CDR3 DNA reads TGTGCCAGCAGTTACGCTGGGGGAGGGAACACTGAAGCTTTCTTT. This codes for CASSYAGGGNTEAFF.

The V gene is TRBV29-1, the J gene TRBJ1-1; no clear D gene. The CDR3 contains 15 residues. V was cut by 5 bases and J by 0 bases, with 16 bases left in between. Germline V lookup: CDR1 SQVTM, CDR2 ANQGSEA. CDR3 nucleotide sequence: TGCAGCGTTCGAAAGAGGAGCAGCCTGAACACTGAAGCTTTCTTT. This gives the protein CSVRKRSSLNTEAFF.

CDR3 nucleotide sequence: TGTGCCAGCAGTCCCCGACTAGCGGGAGGGCCGGCAGATACGCAGTATTTT. It codes for CASSPRLAGGPADTQYF. The gene calls are TRBV27 and TRBJ2-3; 14 bases are a match to TRBD2. The junction had 8 bases not matched to a gene; V was cut back by 5 bases and J by 4 bases. CDR1 and CDR2 (germline): MNHEY, SMNVEV (reference sequence). The CDR3 spans 17 residues.